The entry below gives a single T cell receptor beta chain sequence along with its context. The antigen remains undetermined. Coverage ceases 3 residues before the CDR3 finishes, and the germline J gene fills in the end. This specimen comes from a study of Tregs in tolerant kidney transplant recipients. Study-level results: Biological reproducibility was not directly addressed, but technical replication error appeared minimal.

Germline V gene sequence: CDR1 SQVTM, CDR2 ANQGSEA. The CDR3 runs 13 residues. The repertoire was sequenced with immunoSEQ multiplex PCR; TCRdb's copy has only in-frame clones and lacks some. The sample features roughly 34,000 clones, with about 7.6% in its top ten. The chain couples TRBV29-1 to TRBJ1-2; tentative D call: TRBD1 (6 bases). This TCR derives from a human donor who received a combined kidney and bone marrow transplant. The specimen was CD8+ T cells from blood, collected before the transplant. CDR3 sequence reads: CSVDGGGLGGYTF. CDR3 DNA, as far as it was read: TGCAGCGTTGATGGGGGCGGACTTGGAGGC.